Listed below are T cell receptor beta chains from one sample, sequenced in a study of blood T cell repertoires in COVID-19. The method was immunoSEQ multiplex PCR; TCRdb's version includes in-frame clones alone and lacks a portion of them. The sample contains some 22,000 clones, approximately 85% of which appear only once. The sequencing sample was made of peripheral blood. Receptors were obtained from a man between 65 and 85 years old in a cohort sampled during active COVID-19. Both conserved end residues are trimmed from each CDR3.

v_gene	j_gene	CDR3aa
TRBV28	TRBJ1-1	ASSLRPGGWAF
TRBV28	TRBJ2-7	ASSLWTGSGGEQY
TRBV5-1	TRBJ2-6	ASSSDMASSGANVLT
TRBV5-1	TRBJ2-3	ASSLTSGRPDTQY
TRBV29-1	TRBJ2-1	SGLRVNANEQF
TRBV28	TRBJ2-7	ASSPGQGYEQY
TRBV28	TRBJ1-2	ASSLGTGPGYT
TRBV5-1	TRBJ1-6	ASSLGQNNSPLH
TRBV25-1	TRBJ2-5	ASNRLAGNQETQY
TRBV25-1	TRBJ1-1	ASRKTGTNTEAF
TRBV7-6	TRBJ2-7	ASSLDPYPRERYEQY
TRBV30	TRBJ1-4	AWSATGGANEKLF
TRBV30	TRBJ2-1	AWSPPGLIRTASYNEQF
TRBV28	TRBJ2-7	ASGLAGGNEQY
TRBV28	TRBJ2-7	ASSSLPGGKQY
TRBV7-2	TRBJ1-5	ASSLAQRGNQPQH